A selection of T cell receptor beta chains follows, all from one sample in a study of identical twins. Via MiXCR, TCRdb re-called the 5' RACE reads, giving one row per CDR3 protein. The repertoire has approximately 590,000 distinct CDR3 sequences, 9.6% of them found once; the top ten carry more than 2.5%. The data also belong to a second study, concerning yellow fever vaccine responses in identical twins.

The sample was PBMCs. These TCRs come from a woman younger than 35 in good health. CDR3s include the opening cysteine and the closing phenylalanine or tryptophan. The order of the fields is J gene, D gene, clone size, V gene, CDR3 protein, CDR3 DNA. A D gene is named only where the DNA matches it firmly. The size entry is marked missing in some rows and otherwise reads once, few, many or a size class.

J: TRBJ2-7
D: .
size: few
V: TRBV2
CDR3: CASSAMDYEQYF
DNA: TGTGCCAGCAGTGCTATGGACTACGAGCAGTACTTC

J: TRBJ2-3
D: TRBD1
size: many
V: TRBV6-1
CDR3: CASSLDRVIDTQYF
DNA: TGTGCCAGCAGCCTCGACAGGGTGATAGATACGCAGTATTTT

J: TRBJ1-5
D: .
size: many
V: TRBV20-1
CDR3: CSARDHGQPQHF
DNA: TGCAGTGCTAGAGATCACGGTCAGCCCCAGCATTTT

J: TRBJ2-1
D: TRBD2
size: .
V: TRBV27
CDR3: CASSLGLAGTLSYNEQFF
DNA: TGTGCCAGCAGTCTGGGACTAGCGGGTACCCTATCCTACAATGAGCAGTTCTTC

J: TRBJ2-7
D: TRBD1
size: .
V: TRBV6-2/TRBV6-3
CDR3: CASSYTGVYEQYF
DNA: TGTGCCAGCAGTTACACAGGGGTTTACGAGCAGTACTTC

J: TRBJ2-3
D: TRBD2
size: few
V: TRBV10-3
CDR3: CAISGTLFGRENTDTQYF
DNA: TGTGCCATCAGTGGGACTCTATTCGGGAGGGAGAACACAGATACGCAGTATTTT

J: TRBJ2-2
D: TRBD2
size: .
V: TRBV6-2/TRBV6-3
CDR3: CASMGLAGPGELFF
DNA: TGTGCCAGCATGGGACTAGCGGGACCAGGGGAGCTGTTTTTT

J: TRBJ2-2
D: .
size: .
V: TRBV6-2/TRBV6-3
CDR3: CAGRTDTGELFF
DNA: TGTGCCGGCAGAACGGACACCGGGGAGCTGTTTTTT

J: TRBJ2-1
D: .
size: few
V: TRBV2
CDR3: CASRNDGPSSYNEQFF
DNA: TGTGCCAGCAGGAATGACGGTCCCAGCTCCTACAATGAGCAGTTCTTC

J: TRBJ2-1
D: TRBD2
size: .
V: TRBV7-8
CDR3: CASSFYGGRANEQFF
DNA: TGTGCCAGCAGCTTCTATGGCGGGAGGGCCAATGAGCAGTTCTTC

J: TRBJ2-3
D: .
size: many
V: TRBV5-1
CDR3: CASSSSGFPGTDTQYF
DNA: TGCGCCAGCAGCTCCTCCGGCTTCCCCGGCACAGATACGCAGTATTTT

J: TRBJ2-3
D: TRBD2
size: many
V: TRBV12-3/TRBV12-4
CDR3: CASSPGTSGADTQYF
DNA: TGTGCCAGCAGTCCGGGGACTAGCGGGGCAGATACGCAGTATTTT

J: TRBJ2-1
D: TRBD2
size: few
V: TRBV5-1
CDR3: CASSSGTSGGRSYNEQFF
DNA: TGCGCCAGCAGCTCCGGGACTAGCGGGGGCCGCTCCTACAATGAGCAGTTCTTC

J: TRBJ2-3
D: .
size: few
V: TRBV20-1
CDR3: CSARDFSRGLFTDTQYF
DNA: TGCAGTGCTAGAGATTTTTCCCGGGGCCTGTTCACAGATACGCAGTATTTT

J: TRBJ2-2
D: TRBD2
size: many
V: TRBV3-1
CDR3: CASSRLAGAGELFF
DNA: TGTGCCAGCAGCCGCCTAGCGGGGGCCGGGGAGCTGTTTTTT

J: TRBJ2-1
D: TRBD2
size: few
V: TRBV5-1
CDR3: CASSPATSGVPRSYNEQFF
DNA: TGCGCCAGCAGCCCAGCCACTAGCGGGGTTCCTAGGTCCTACAATGAGCAGTTCTTC

J: TRBJ2-2
D: .
size: .
V: TRBV5-1
CDR3: CASSRRDIDTGELFF
DNA: TGCGCCAGCAGCCGTCGCGACATAGACACCGGGGAGCTGTTTTTT

J: TRBJ2-5
D: .
size: .
V: TRBV20-1
CDR3: CSAREGILGAQYF
DNA: TGCAGTGCTAGAGAGGGAATTTTAGGGGCCCAGTACTTC

J: TRBJ1-4
D: TRBD1
size: few
V: TRBV15
CDR3: CATSRRRQGNEKLFF
DNA: TGTGCCACCAGCAGACGCCGACAGGGGAATGAAAAACTGTTTTTT

J: TRBJ2-2
D: .
size: .
V: TRBV7-8
CDR3: CASSLAVENTGELFF
DNA: TGTGCCAGCAGCTTAGCCGTCGAGAACACCGGGGAGCTGTTTTTT

J: TRBJ2-6
D: .
size: many
V: TRBV29-1
CDR3: CSVVSPGEDRGANVLTF
DNA: TGCAGCGTCGTCTCACCGGGAGAGGACCGCGGGGCCAACGTCCTGACTTTC

J: TRBJ2-2
D: TRBD2
size: .
V: TRBV27
CDR3: CASSFLAGVSGELFF
DNA: TGTGCCAGCAGTTTTCTAGCGGGAGTGAGCGGGGAGCTGTTTTTT

J: TRBJ2-7
D: .
size: many
V: TRBV20-1
CDR3: CSARDRGKSYEQYF
DNA: TGCAGTGCTAGAGATCGTGGGAAATCCTACGAGCAGTACTTC

J: TRBJ2-7
D: .
size: .
V: TRBV3-1
CDR3: CASSAGLNEQYF
DNA: TGTGCCAGCAGCGCAGGGCTTAACGAGCAGTACTTC

J: TRBJ2-4
D: TRBD2
size: many
V: TRBV20-1
CDR3: CSARASGIKNIQYF
DNA: TGCAGTGCTAGGGCTAGCGGGATCAAAAACATTCAGTACTTC

J: TRBJ1-1
D: TRBD1
size: .
V: TRBV6-1
CDR3: CASSLQGMSTEAFF
DNA: TGTGCCAGCAGCCTACAGGGGATGAGCACTGAAGCTTTCTTT